The clone carrying this T cell receptor (beta chain) turned up a few times. The data were taken from a study of blood T cell repertoires in COVID-19. Study overall: Researchers got acute and convalescent COVID-19 samples from the United States, Italy and Spain. PBMCs, B-cell-depleted T cells, or T cells were the source of the cDNA or gDNA that made up the material.

Germline trimming cut 4 bases from V and 7 bases from J; bases unmatched to any gene: 9. The CDR3 is made up of 15 amino acids. Germline CDR1 is SGHNT and CDR2 is YYREEE (reference sequence). As processed by the authors: Amplification from reference gene primers served as the basis for estimated nucleated cell counts. The method was immunoSEQ multiplex PCR; TCRdb's version includes in-frame clones alone and lacks a portion of them. V and J calls plus clone size are reproduced from that table; the DNA served to infer D and trimming. The sample has about 130,000 clones, 70% to 85% seen once. The chain is built from TRBV5-4 and TRBJ2-1, with 9 nucleotides matching TRBD1. Sequencing was performed on peripheral blood. The receptor was derived from an elderly woman with acute or convalescent COVID-19. CDR3 coding DNA: TGTGCCAGCAGCGCCCGGGACAGGGTTATGAATGAGCAGTTCTTC. This gives the protein CASSARDRVMNEQFF. The full variable domain, with the rest looked up from reference TRBV5-4 and TRBJ2-1, is ETGVTQSPTHLIKTRGQQVTLRCSSQSGHNTVSWYQQALGQGPQFIFQYYREEENGRGNFPPRFSGLQFPNYSSELNVNALELDDSALYLCASSARDRVMNEQFFGPGTRLTVL.